The 11 T cell receptor beta chains given below trace back to one sample, sequenced in a study of blood T cell repertoires in COVID-19. Data came from immunoSEQ multiplex PCR; TCRdb stores just in-frame clones and leaves some out. The sample has about 160,000 clones, 85% to 95% seen once. The specimen sequenced was peripheral blood. Source of these receptors: a woman aged 45-65 years with acute or convalescent COVID-19.

The chain has TRBV29-1 and TRBJ1-5; 10 bases line up with TRBD1. J gave up 4 bases and V 5 bases, and 5 bases lay outside the gene matches. There are 14 residues in the CDR3. Looked up from germline, CDR1 is SQVTM and CDR2 is ANQGSEA. The CDR3 region is CSVLDRGLNQPQHF. CDR3 DNA: TGCAGCGTTCTCGACAGGGGGCTAAATCAGCCCCAGCATTTT.

The J gene is TRBJ2-2, the V gene TRBV3-1 (or the pseudogene TRBV3-2); D possibly corresponds to TRBD2 (6 bases). The CDR3 runs to 16 residues. Germline CDR1 is LGHDT and CDR2 is YNNKEL (reference sequence). The V end was cut by 0 bases, the J end by 7 bases, with 15 bases between. The CDR3 DNA reads TGTGCCAGCAGCCAAGATCCCTCTAGCGTTGTCGGGGAGCTGTTTTTT. Translation gives CASSQDPSSVVGELFF.

In its sample, this clone was seen a few times. The chain couples TRBV7-2 to TRBJ1-2, with 7 bases matching TRBD1. J gave up 5 bases and V 2 bases, and 5 bases lay outside the gene matches. The germline V gene has CDR1 SGHTA and CDR2 FQGNSA. This CDR3 comprises 14 residues. CDR3 residues: CASSLQGVVYGYTF. Written as DNA, the CDR3 is TGTGCCAGCAGCTTACAGGGGGTGGTGTATGGCTACACCTTC.

The chain couples TRBV28 to TRBJ1-1; 7 nucleotides line up with TRBD1. The ends lost 4 bases at V and 4 bases at J; junction bases unmatched: 3. CDR1 and CDR2 from the germline V gene are MDHEN and SYDVKM. The CDR3 has 13 residues. As DNA, the CDR3 is TGTGCCAGCAGTTCGCCAGGGGGCACTGAAGCTTTCTTT. It codes for CASSSPGGTEAFF.

CDR3 in amino acids: CASSLGQEGTEAFF. CDR3 nucleotides: TGCGCCAGCAGCTTAGGGCAGGAGGGCACTGAAGCTTTCTTT. This sequence joins TRBV5-1 and TRBJ1-1; no clear D. This CDR3 has 14 amino acids. V lost 2 bases and J lost 4, with 12 bases in between. The germline gives CDR1 SGHRS, CDR2 YFSETQ.

The J gene is TRBJ2-5, the V gene TRBV10-1; possible D gene TRBD2, 5 bases. This CDR3 region has 13 residues. V shed 4 bases and J shed 4 bases, with 10 bases lying between them. Germline CDR1 is WNHNN and CDR2 is SYGVQD (reference sequence). CDR3 in DNA: TGCGCCAGCAGTGGGCAGCGGCTAGAGACCCAGTACTTC. This sequence encodes CASSGQRLETQYF.

The chain combines TRBV2 with TRBJ1-1; maybe TRBD1 (5 bases). The CDR3 is 13 residues long. Germline-derived CDR1 and CDR2 are SNHLY and FYNNEI. V lost 5 bases and J 3 bases, leaving 10 bases between the germline ends. The CDR3, as DNA: TGTGCCAGCAGTTATACAGGTGACACTGAAGCTTTCTTT. It specifies CASSYTGDTEAFF. The full variable domain, with the rest looked up from reference TRBV2 and TRBJ1-1, is EPEVTQTPSHQVTQMGQEVILRCVPISNHLYFYWYRQILGQKVEFLVSFYNNEISEKSEIFDDQFSVERPDGSNFTLKIRSTKLEDSAMYFCASSYTGDTEAFFGQGTRLTVV.

The genes are TRBV30 and TRBJ1-4, with D possibly TRBD1 on 5 matching bases. The length of the CDR3 is 13 residues. Germline CDR1 GTSNPN, CDR2 SVGIG (reference sequence). Deletions cut 0 bases from V and 9 bases from J, with 11 bases between. CDR3 nucleotides: TGTGCCTGGAGTGTAGTAGGGGTCCAAAAACTGTTTTTT. Translating gives CAWSVVGVQKLFF.

V usage is TRBV5-8 and J usage is TRBJ1-2; tentative D call: TRBD1 (5 bases). Per the germline V gene, CDR1 is SGHTS and CDR2 is YDEGEE. Trimming cost V 7 bases and J 5 bases, with 12 bases left between them. The CDR3 sequence is 12 residues long. The CDR3 region is CASLQDRYGYTF. CDR3 nucleotides: TGTGCCAGCTTACAGGACCGATATGGCTACACCTTC.

The chain employs TRBV7-9 and TRBJ2-7; D is possibly TRBD1 (5 bases). In germline, CDR1 is SEHNR, CDR2 FQNEAQ (reference sequence). The V end was cut by 4 bases, the J end by 2 bases, with 18 bases between. This CDR3 comprises 16 residues. Written as DNA, the CDR3 is TGTGCCAGCAGCTACGAAAGGGGCATAAAGACCTACGAGCAGTACTTC. It codes for CASSYERGIKTYEQYF.

This chain joins TRBV3-1 (or the pseudogene TRBV3-2) and TRBJ1-5; D call uncertain. This CDR3 has 14 amino acids. In germline, CDR1 is LGHDT, CDR2 YNNKEL (reference sequence). V was shortened by 0 bases and J by 7 bases, with 10 bases between the two germline ends. The CDR3 here is CASSQEGRGQPQHF. CDR3 sequence (DNA): TGTGCCAGCAGCCAAGAGGGCAGAGGGCAGCCCCAGCATTTT.